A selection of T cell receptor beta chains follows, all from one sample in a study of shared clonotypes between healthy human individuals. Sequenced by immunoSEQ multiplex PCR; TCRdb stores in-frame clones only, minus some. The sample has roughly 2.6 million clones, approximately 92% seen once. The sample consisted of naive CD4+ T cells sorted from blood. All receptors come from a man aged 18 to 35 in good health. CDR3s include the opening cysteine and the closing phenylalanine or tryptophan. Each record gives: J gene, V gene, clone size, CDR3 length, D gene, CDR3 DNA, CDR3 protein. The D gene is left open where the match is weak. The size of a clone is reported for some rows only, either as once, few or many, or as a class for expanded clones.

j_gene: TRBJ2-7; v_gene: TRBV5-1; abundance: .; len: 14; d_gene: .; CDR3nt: TGCGCCAGCAGCAAGGACACCCTATCCTACGAGCAGTACTTC; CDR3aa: CASSKDTLSYEQYF
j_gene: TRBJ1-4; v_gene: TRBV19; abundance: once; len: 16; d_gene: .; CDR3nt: TGTGCCAGTAGTCCCGGGCCCGCAATTGGGGATGAAAAACTGTTTTTT; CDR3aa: CASSPGPAIGDEKLFF
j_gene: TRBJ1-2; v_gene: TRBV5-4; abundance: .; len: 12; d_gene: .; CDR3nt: TGTGCCAGCAGCACACAGGGTTATGGCTACACCTTC; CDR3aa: CASSTQGYGYTF
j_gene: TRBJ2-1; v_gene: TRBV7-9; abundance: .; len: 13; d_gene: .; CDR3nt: TGTGCCAGCAGCTTAGGCTCCTACAATGAGCAGTTCTTC; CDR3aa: CASSLGSYNEQFF
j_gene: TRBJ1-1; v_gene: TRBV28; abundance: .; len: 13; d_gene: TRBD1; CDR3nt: TGTGCCAGCTTACAGGGGGACAGGACCGAAGCTTTCTTT; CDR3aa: CASLQGDRTEAFF
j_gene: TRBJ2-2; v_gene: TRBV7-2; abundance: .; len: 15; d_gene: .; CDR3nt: TGTGCCAGCAGGATCGGTAGGACGAACACCGGGGAGCTGTTTTTT; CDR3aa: CASRIGRTNTGELFF
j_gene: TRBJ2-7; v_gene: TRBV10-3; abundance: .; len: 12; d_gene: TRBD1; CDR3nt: TGTGCCATCAGTGGGACAGGGTACGAGCAGTACTTC; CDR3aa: CAISGTGYEQYF
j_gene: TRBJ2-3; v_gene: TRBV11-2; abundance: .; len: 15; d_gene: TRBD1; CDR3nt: TGTGCCAGCAGCGTGACAGGGGCCGGTATAGATACGCAGTATTTT; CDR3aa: CASSVTGAGIDTQYF
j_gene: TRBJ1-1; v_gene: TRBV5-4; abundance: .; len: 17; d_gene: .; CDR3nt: TGTGCCAGCAGCGGTTTTGGGGGCCCAAAGATGAACACTGAAGCTTTCTTT; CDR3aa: CASSGFGGPKMNTEAFF
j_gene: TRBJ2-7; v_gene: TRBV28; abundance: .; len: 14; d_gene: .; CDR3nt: TGTGCCAGCAGCAGAAAACAGGGAGGCGACGAGCAGTACTTC; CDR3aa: CASSRKQGGDEQYF
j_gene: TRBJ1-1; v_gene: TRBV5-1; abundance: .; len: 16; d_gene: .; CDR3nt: TGCGCCAGCAGCTTGGGCGGGAGGAGAGGCGACACTGAAGCTTTCTTT; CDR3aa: CASSLGGRRGDTEAFF
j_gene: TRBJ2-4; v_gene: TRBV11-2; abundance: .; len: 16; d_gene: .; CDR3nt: TGTGCCAGCAGCACGTCCGCGGAGTCCCCTTTTAACATTCAGTACTTC; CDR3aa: CASSTSAESPFNIQYF
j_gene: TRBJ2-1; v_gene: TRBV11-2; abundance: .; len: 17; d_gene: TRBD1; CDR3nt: TGTGCCAGCAGCAAGCGGACAGGGGGCGCGTCGGGCAATGAGCAGTTCTTC; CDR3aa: CASSKRTGGASGNEQFF
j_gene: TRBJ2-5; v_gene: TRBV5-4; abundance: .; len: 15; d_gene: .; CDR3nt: TGTGCCAGCAGCGCCCGGGACGGTGAGGCCGAGACCCAGTACTTC; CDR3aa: CASSARDGEAETQYF
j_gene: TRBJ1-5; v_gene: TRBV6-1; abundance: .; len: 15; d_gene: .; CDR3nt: TGTGCCAGCAGTGAAACGTCGATGAGCAATCAGCCCCAGCATTTT; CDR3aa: CASSETSMSNQPQHF
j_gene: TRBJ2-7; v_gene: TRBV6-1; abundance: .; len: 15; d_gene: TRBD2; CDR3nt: TGTGCCAGCAGTGAAGGGTCTAGCGGGAGGGCGGTGCAGTACTTC; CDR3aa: CASSEGSSGRAVQYF
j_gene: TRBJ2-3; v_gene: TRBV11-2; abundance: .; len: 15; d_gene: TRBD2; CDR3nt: TGTGCCAGCAGCTTAGGGGCGGGGGGGCCGGATACGCAGTATTTT; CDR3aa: CASSLGAGGPDTQYF
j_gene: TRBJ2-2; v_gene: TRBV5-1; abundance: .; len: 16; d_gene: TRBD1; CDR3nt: TGCGCCAGCAGCTTGCCCGGGACAGGGCAAACCGGGGAGCTGTTTTTT; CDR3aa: CASSLPGTGQTGELFF
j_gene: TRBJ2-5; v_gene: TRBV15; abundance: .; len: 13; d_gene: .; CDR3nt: TGTGCCACCAGCAGAGAGACCCAAGAGACCCAGTACTTC; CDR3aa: CATSRETQETQYF
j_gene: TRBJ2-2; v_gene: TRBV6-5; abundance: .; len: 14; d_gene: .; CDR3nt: TGTGCCAGCAGCAGGGACGGGGGCACCGGGGAGCTGTTTTTT; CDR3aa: CASSRDGGTGELFF
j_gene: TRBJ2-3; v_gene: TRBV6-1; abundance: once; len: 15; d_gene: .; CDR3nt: TGTGCCAGCAGAACCCGACAGGTTGGCACAGATACGCAGTATTTT; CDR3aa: CASRTRQVGTDTQYF
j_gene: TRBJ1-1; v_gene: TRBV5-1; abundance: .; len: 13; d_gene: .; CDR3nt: TGCGCCAGCAGCTTGGAGGCGGGAGCTGAAGCTTTCTTT; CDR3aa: CASSLEAGAEAFF
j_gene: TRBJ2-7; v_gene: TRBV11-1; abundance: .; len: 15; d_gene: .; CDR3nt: TGTGCCAGCAGCTTAGAGTCAGCGAGCTCCTACGAGCAGTACTTC; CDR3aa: CASSLESASSYEQYF
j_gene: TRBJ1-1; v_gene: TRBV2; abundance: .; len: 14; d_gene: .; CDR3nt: TGTGCCAGCAGTAACTACCCGGGGGGCACTGAAGCTTTCTTT; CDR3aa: CASSNYPGGTEAFF
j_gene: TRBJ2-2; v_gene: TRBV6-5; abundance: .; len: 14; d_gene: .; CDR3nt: TGTGCCTCCCGGCCGGAACGGAACACCGGGGAGCTGTTTTTT; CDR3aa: CASRPERNTGELFF
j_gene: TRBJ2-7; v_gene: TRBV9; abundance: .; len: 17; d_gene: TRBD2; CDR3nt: TGTGCCAGCAGTTCAGGACTAGCGGGAGGGCCTGCCAACGAGCAGTACTTC; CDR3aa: CASSSGLAGGPANEQYF
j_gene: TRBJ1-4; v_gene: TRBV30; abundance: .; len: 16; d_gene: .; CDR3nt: TGTGCCTGGAGTCCCGGGACATCTCTTACTAATGAAAAACTGTTTTTT; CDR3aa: CAWSPGTSLTNEKLFF
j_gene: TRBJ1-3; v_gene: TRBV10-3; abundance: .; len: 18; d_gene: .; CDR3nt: TGTGCCATCAGTGAGACCCTACAGGCGAATCCCCACGGAAACACCATATATTTT; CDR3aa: CAISETLQANPHGNTIYF
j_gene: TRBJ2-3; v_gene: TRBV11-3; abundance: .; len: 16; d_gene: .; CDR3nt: TGTGCCAGCAGCTTAGGAAGTAGTCAGATCACAGATACGCAGTATTTT; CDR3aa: CASSLGSSQITDTQYF
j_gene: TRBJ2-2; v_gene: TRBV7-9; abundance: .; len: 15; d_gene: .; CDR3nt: TGTGCCAGCAGCTTGTCCCGGGGTTACACCGGGGAGCTGTTTTTT; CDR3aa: CASSLSRGYTGELFF
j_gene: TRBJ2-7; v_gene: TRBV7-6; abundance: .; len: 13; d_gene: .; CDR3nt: TGTGCCAGCAGCTTCCGGGGGTCCTTAGAGCAGTACTTC; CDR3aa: CASSFRGSLEQYF
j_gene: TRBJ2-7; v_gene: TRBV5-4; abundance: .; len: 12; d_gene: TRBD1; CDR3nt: TGTGCCTCAGGGACAGGGACCTACGAGCAGTACTTC; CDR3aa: CASGTGTYEQYF